Below are 30 T cell receptor beta chains sequenced from a single sample in a study of control samples from healthy donors and cancer patients. Libraries were prepared by immunoSEQ multiplex PCR; TCRdb keeps only in-frame clonotypes and omits some of them. The data show some 180,000 clones, and the top ten clones hold 2% to 2.5%. Material for sequencing was blood. These receptors originate from a woman younger than 45 in good health.

V usage is TRBV5-1 and J usage is TRBJ2-1, with a tentative D call TRBD2 (6 bases). Between the trimmed V and J ends, which lost 7 bases and 3 bases, there was a span of 17 bases. This CDR3 spans 15 amino acids. Germline CDR1 and CDR2: SGHRS and YFSETQ. CDR3 sequence reads: CASSGTSLYYNEQFF. The CDR3, as DNA: TGCGCCAGCTCGGGGACTTCCCTCTACTACAATGAGCAGTTCTTC.

The chain uses TRBV4-1 and TRBJ1-2, with D tentatively TRBD1 (5 bases). V lost 2 bases and J lost 2, with 27 bases in between. The CDR3 is 20 residues long. CDR1 MGHRA and CDR2 YSYEKL come from the germline V gene. CDR3 nucleotides: TGCGCCAGCAGCCAAATTTTTTTAGGGAAGCGGGACGGGAAGAACTATGGCTACACCTTC. This gives the protein CASSQIFLGKRDGKNYGYTF.

J is TRBJ2-5 and V is TRBV14; D unclear. Germline CDR1 reads SGHDN; CDR2 reads FVKESK. The CDR3 has 12 residues. Trimming removed 0 bases at V and 5 bases at J, with 4 bases between. The DNA for the CDR3 is TGTGCCAGCAGCCAAGATACGGAGACCCAGTACTTC. Translation gives CASSQDTETQYF.

Points on this clone: Other nucleotide sequences from this sample produce the same CDR3. The V and J genes are TRBV5-1 and TRBJ2-3; no definite D call. V lost 0 bases to trimming and J lost 0 bases, with 5 bases between them. The CDR3 consists of 14 residues. The germline V gene has CDR1 SGHRS and CDR2 YFSETQ. This CDR3 is CASSLGTSTDTQYF. The CDR3, as DNA: TGCGCCAGCAGCTTGGGGACCAGCACAGATACGCAGTATTTT.

The chain uses TRBV3-1 (or the pseudogene TRBV3-2) and TRBJ1-1; D is unclear. The germline V and J ends were trimmed by 0 bases and 1 base, with 6 bases remaining between them. The CDR3 spans 14 residues. The germline CDR1 and CDR2 sequences are LGHDT and YNNKEL (reference sequence). This chain's CDR3 is CASSQDLGNTEAFF. The CDR3 nucleotides are TGTGCCAGCAGCCAAGATCTGGGGAACACTGAAGCTTTCTTT.

The V and J genes are TRBV6-5 and TRBJ2-3, with D perhaps TRBD1 or TRBD2 (5 bases each). V was shortened by 6 bases and J by 0 bases, with 10 bases between the two germline ends. Germline CDR1 MNHEY, CDR2 SVGAGI. This CDR3 has 14 amino acids. The CDR3 DNA sequence: TGTGCCAGCAGCCGAGGGGTCAGCACAGATACGCAGTATTTT. Its translation is CASSRGVSTDTQYF.

The chain couples TRBV6-1 to TRBJ1-2, with 7 bases lining up with TRBD1. Unmatched junction bases numbered 0, after V lost 2 bases and J lost 3 bases. CDR1 is MNHNS, CDR2 SASEGT, per germline. This CDR3 spans 13 amino acids. The CDR3 sequence: CASSETGDYGYTF. DNA for the CDR3: TGTGCCAGCAGTGAAACAGGGGACTATGGCTACACCTTC.

The rearrangement links TRBV11-3 to TRBJ1-1; D unclear. Germline V gene data show CDR1 as SGHNT and CDR2 as YENEEA. This CDR3 is built from 13 residues. With 2 bases removed from V and 1 base from J, the gap between germline ends came to 5 bases. The CDR3 nucleotides are TGTGCCAGCAGCTTATTGCCGAACACTGAAGCTTTCTTT. This sequence encodes CASSLLPNTEAFF.

V is TRBV28 and J is TRBJ1-3; tentative D call: TRBD1 (6 bases). The germline V gene has CDR1 MDHEN and CDR2 SYDVKM. V dropped 5 bases and J dropped 2 bases, with 19 bases sitting between them. The CDR3 is 17 amino acids. CDR3 in DNA: TGTGCCAGCAGTCAAGCTAACCTCAGGGGAACTGGAAACACCATATATTTT. As protein: CASSQANLRGTGNTIYF.

The chain carries TRBV15 and TRBJ1-5; D is possibly TRBD1 (6 bases). Trimming took 7 bases from V and 0 from J, leaving 13 bases between them. Germline loops: CDR1 LNHNV, CDR2 YYDKDF (reference sequence). This CDR3 region has 15 residues. The CDR3 here is CATTRGLYSNQPQHF. The CDR3 coding sequence is TGTGCCACCACCAGGGGCCTTTATAGCAATCAGCCCCAGCATTTT.

The chain carries TRBV7-8 and TRBJ2-2; 7 bases are a match to TRBD2. V shed 1 base, J shed 0 bases, and the junction held 8 bases outside the gene matches. Germline V lookup: CDR1 SGHVS, CDR2 FQNEAQ. This CDR3 has 18 amino acids. CDR3 amino acids: CASSLDRAGRTNTGELFF. CDR3 nucleotides: TGTGCCAGCAGCTTAGACCGAGCGGGGAGGACGAACACCGGGGAGCTGTTTTTT.

The rearrangement joins TRBV28 to TRBJ2-2; a weak D match, TRBD2 (5 bases). The V gene's germline CDR1 is MDHEN and CDR2 SYDVKM. The CDR3 spans 15 residues. The V end lost 6 bases, the J end lost 1 base, and 12 bases lay between the germline ends. CDR3 nucleotides: TGTGCCAGCAGGGACTTGACGAAGAACACCGGGGAGCTGTTTTTT. The encoded protein is CASRDLTKNTGELFF.

The chain carries TRBV6-2 or TRBV6-3 and TRBJ1-5; tentative D call: TRBD1 (6 bases). Germline CDR1 is MNHEY and CDR2 is SVGEGT. This CDR3 comprises 15 residues. Trimming cost V 6 bases and J 5 bases, with 17 bases left between them. CDR3 bases: TGTGCCAGCAGCCCACAGGGCTGGGGTGATCAGCCCCAGCATTTT. Its translation: CASSPQGWGDQPQHF.

The chain couples TRBV6-1 to TRBJ2-7; D is ambiguous. Germline values: CDR1 MNHNS, CDR2 SASEGT. V was cut by 1 base and J by 0 bases, with 4 bases left in between. The CDR3 sequence is 13 residues long. CDR3 bases: TGTGCCAGCAGTGAAGTTGGCTCCTACGAGCAGTACTTC. As protein: CASSEVGSYEQYF.

The chain is built from TRBV7-2 and TRBJ1-1; D is uncertain. The germline V and J ends were trimmed by 1 base and 4 bases, with 7 bases remaining between them. The germline V gene has CDR1 SGHTA and CDR2 FQGNSA. The CDR3 extends over 13 amino acids. CDR3 protein: CASSLGTGTEAFF. In DNA form, the CDR3 reads TGTGCCAGCAGCTTAGGTACGGGCACTGAAGCTTTCTTT.

The CDR3 loop reads CASSPAGQGANSPLHF. The CDR3 DNA is TGTGCCAGCTCACCTGCCGGACAGGGGGCGAATTCACCCCTCCACTTT. The chain carries TRBV18 and TRBJ1-6; the match to TRBD1 covers 11 bases. CDR1 and CDR2 (germline): KGHSH, LQKENI. CDR3 length equals 16 residues. The ends lost 3 bases at V and 7 bases at J; junction bases unmatched: 5.

The chain has TRBV28 and TRBJ1-2, with a weak D call TRBD1 (5 bases). Looked up from germline, CDR1 is MDHEN and CDR2 is SYDVKM. V was cut by 7 bases and J by 8 bases, with 20 bases left in between. The CDR3 has 14 residues. CDR3 region: CASTTSWGLLGYTF. In nucleotides, the CDR3 is TGTGCCAGCACCACCTCGTGGGGGTTGTTAGGCTACACCTTC.

V usage is TRBV5-1 and J usage is TRBJ1-2; TRBD1 aligns across 11 bases. The CDR3 sequence is 17 residues long. Trimming cost V 4 bases and J 2 bases; bases outside gene matches: 10. Germline lookup yields CDR1 SGHRS and CDR2 YFSETQ. The CDR3 reads CASSLGTGGILNYGYTF. CDR3 DNA: TGCGCCAGCAGCCTCGGGACAGGGGGGATTTTGAACTATGGCTACACCTTC.

As for this clone: The same CDR3 is also encoded by other DNA sequences in this sample. The rearrangement joins TRBV6-5 to TRBJ1-4, with TRBD1 identical over 9 bases. Looked up from germline, CDR1 is MNHEY and CDR2 is SVGAGI. The V gene end was trimmed by 2 bases and the J gene end by 8 bases; junction bases not matched to a gene: 6. The CDR3 is 15 residues long. The CDR3 DNA follows: TGTGCCAGCAGTTACGGGGACAGGGCAAACGAAAAACTGTTTTTT. It yields the protein CASSYGDRANEKLFF.

The chain uses TRBV7-2 and TRBJ2-1; 13 nucleotides agree with TRBD2. V shed 5 bases, J shed 6 bases, and the junction held 1 base outside the gene matches. Germline-derived CDR1 and CDR2 are SGHTA and FQGNSA. CDR3 length: 14 residues. The CDR3 sequence: CASSRTSGGNEQFF. The CDR3 DNA reads TGTGCCAGCAGCCGGACTAGCGGGGGCAATGAGCAGTTCTTC.

The chain joins TRBV7-2 to TRBJ1-5; D uncertain. Germline lookup yields CDR1 SGHTA and CDR2 FQGNSA. The CDR3 is made up of 15 amino acids. The V end lost 0 bases, the J end lost 1 base, and 7 bases lay between the germline ends. The CDR3 spells CASSLAGRSNQPQHF. Here the CDR3 DNA reads TGTGCCAGCAGCTTAGCAGGGAGGAGCAATCAGCCCCAGCATTTT.

The chain has TRBV11-2 and TRBJ2-5; D unresolved. The CDR3 loop spans 13 amino acids. Germline assignment: CDR1 SGHAT and CDR2 FQNNGV. The V gene lost 5 bases and the J gene lost 1 base, with 8 bases spanning the gap. Here the CDR3 reads CASSVQIQETQYF. CDR3 bases: TGTGCCAGCAGCGTGCAGATCCAAGAGACCCAGTACTTC.

The CDR3 coding sequence is TGTGCCAGCAGCCGACGGACAGGCCAGTACTTC. It translates to CASSRRTGQYF. V and J are TRBV6-2 or TRBV6-3 and TRBJ2-7; 7 nucleotides agree with TRBD1. The J segment lost 10 bases and the V segment lost 6 bases, leaving 6 bases of the junction unmatched. This CDR3 has 11 residues. The germline V gene encodes CDR1 MNHEY and CDR2 SVGEGT.

The rearrangement joins TRBV7-8 to TRBJ1-2, with TRBD1 as a possible D gene (6 bases). CDR1 and CDR2 (germline): SGHVS, FQNEAQ. With 1 base removed from V and 4 bases from J, the gap between germline ends came to 13 bases. This CDR3 has 15 amino acids. The DNA of the CDR3 is TGTGCCAGCAGCTTAGGGGCAGGGGTGGGCTATGGCTACACCTTC. It encodes CASSLGAGVGYGYTF.

The chain recombines TRBV4-2 with TRBJ1-2; TRBD1 matches at 9 bases. Trimming took 4 bases from V and 2 from J; bases not matched to a gene: 5. The germline V gene encodes CDR1 LGHNA and CDR2 YNFKEQ. This CDR3 is built from 15 residues. The CDR3 DNA is TGTGCCAGCAGCCCGGGTGGACAGGGGAACTATGGCTACACCTTC. Translation gives CASSPGGQGNYGYTF.

The rearrangement links TRBV6-5 to TRBJ1-3; no clear D. The CDR3 is made up of 15 amino acids. Trimming left V 2 bases short and J 2 bases short, with 10 bases between. The germline gives CDR1 MNHEY, CDR2 SVGAGI. The CDR3, as DNA: TGTGCCAGCAGTTACGGGCCGGGTCCTGGAAACACCATATATTTT. Protein product: CASSYGPGPGNTIYF.

This chain joins TRBV6-5 and TRBJ1-1; D is perhaps TRBD1 (6 bases). Looked up from germline, CDR1 is MNHEY and CDR2 is SVGAGI. V was pared by 6 bases and J by 3 bases, with 11 bases between. The CDR3 has 13 residues. CDR3 amino acids: CASSNHRDTEAFF. DNA for the CDR3: TGTGCCAGCAGCAACCACAGGGACACTGAAGCTTTCTTT.

The chain recombines TRBV7-2 with TRBJ2-2, with TRBD1 matching over 12 bases. The V segment lost 4 bases and the J segment 10 bases; nucleotides outside the gene matches: 7. Germline CDR1 is SGHTA and CDR2 is FQGNSA. CDR3 length: 15 residues. The CDR3 DNA follows: TGTGCCAGCAGCTCCCGGGACAGGGGGCGCCAGGAGCTGTTTTTT. Translating gives CASSSRDRGRQELFF.

The V gene is TRBV25-1, the J gene TRBJ1-2; TRBD1 aligns across 8 bases. Germline lookup yields CDR1 MGHDK and CDR2 SYGVNS. Trimming at V came to 9 bases and at J to 8 bases, leaving 14 bases not matched to a gene. The CDR3 contains 14 residues. The CDR3 is CASVSPGTGSGYTF. The CDR3 DNA follows: TGTGCCAGTGTAAGTCCCGGGACAGGCTCGGGCTACACCTTC.

The CDR3 DNA sequence: TGTGCCAGCAGTCTGGCCCGGAACACTGAAGCTTTCTTT. Its protein is CASSLARNTEAFF. The chain recombines TRBV6-4 with TRBJ1-1; no definite D call. This CDR3 is built from 13 residues. V lost 5 bases and J 1 base, leaving 8 bases between the germline ends. Germline V gene data show CDR1 as MRHNA and CDR2 as SNTAGT.